The sequence of this TCR beta chain was determined in a study of blood T cell repertoires in COVID-19. Individuals drawn from some 25 US areas were roughly 18 to 95 years old. Only in-frame clones appear in the TCRdb table, and some are missing; sequencing was by immunoSEQ multiplex PCR. The sample has fewer than 200,000 clones, roughly nine tenths seen once. This CDR3 has 14 amino acids. The V end lost 1 base, the J end lost 6 bases, and 12 bases lay between the germline ends. The germline V gene has CDR1 SGHAT and CDR2 FQNNGV. The TCR comes from a human donor with acute COVID-19. The donor label of this sample is uncertain. Sequenced sample: PBMCs or T cells enriched from blood (not recorded which). The chain is built from TRBV11-2 and TRBJ1-2; D may be TRBD1 (5 bases). The CDR3 is CASSLGGGEDGYTF. The CDR3 DNA is TGTGCCAGCAGCTTAGGCGGGGGAGAGGATGGCTACACCTTC.